What follows is one TCR beta chain and its context. Its target is unknown. Sequencing was performed with immunoSEQ multiplex PCR; in TCRdb, only in-frame clones are kept and a portion is missing. This table holds 65,000 to 90,000 clones, about 90% found once. This entry comes from a study of OX40 agonist ivuxolimab in advanced cancers. As for the study in general: The patients got ivuxolimab, which is an agonistic anti-OX40 (CD134) antibody. In three patients, partial responses were observed, one with hepatocellular carcinoma and two with cutaneous melanoma. Earlier anti-PD-1, anti-PD-L1 or anti-CTLA-4 therapy was permitted; less than 50% had received some.

Study results and limitations: It was also the case that some nonresponders had low normalized T-cell clonal expansion.

The TCR originated in an adult with an advanced solid tumor such as melanoma, head and neck, liver or kidney cancer. The sequences come from CD4+ or CD8+ T cells sorted from blood, collected in a trial of the OX40 agonist ivuxolimab.

CDR3 bases: TGTGCCAGCAGCCCATCCCCTGGGCAGGCAACGAACACCGGGGAGCTGTTTTTT. Translating gives CASSPSPGQATNTGELFF. This chain links TRBV7-6 with TRBJ2-2; D is unresolved. Trimming took off 5 bases at V and 0 bases at J, with 19 bases between the two ends. This CDR3 comprises 18 residues. Germline V gene sequence: CDR1 SGHVS, CDR2 FNYEAQ.